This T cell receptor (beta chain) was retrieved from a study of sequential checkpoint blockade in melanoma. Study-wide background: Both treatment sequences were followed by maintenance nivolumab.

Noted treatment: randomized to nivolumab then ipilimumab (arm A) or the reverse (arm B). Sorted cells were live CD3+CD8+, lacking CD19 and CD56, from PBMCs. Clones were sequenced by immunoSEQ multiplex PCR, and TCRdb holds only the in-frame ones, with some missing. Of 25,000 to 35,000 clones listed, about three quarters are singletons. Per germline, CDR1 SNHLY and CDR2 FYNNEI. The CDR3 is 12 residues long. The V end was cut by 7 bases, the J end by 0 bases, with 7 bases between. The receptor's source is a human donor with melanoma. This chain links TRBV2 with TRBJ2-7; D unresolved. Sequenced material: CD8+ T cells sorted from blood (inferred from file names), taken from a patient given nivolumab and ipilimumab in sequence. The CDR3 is CASKDISYEQYF. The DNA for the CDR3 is TGTGCCAGCAAAGACATCTCCTACGAGCAGTACTTC.